A selection of T cell receptor beta chains follows, all from one sample in a study of T cells after yellow fever vaccination. Using its own MiXCR run on the 5' RACE reads, TCRdb lists one record per CDR3 protein. The table lists 200,000 to 250,000 distinct CDR3 sequences, 6.9% of them singletons. Sequencing used CD4+ T cells sorted from PBMCs, obtained 15 days after the yellow fever booster vaccination. The source of these receptors is a man younger than 45 who received the YFV17D yellow fever vaccine. Both conserved end residues are part of each CDR3. A D gene is named only where the DNA matches it firmly. Rows may omit the clone size; those that give it use once, few, many or a size class.

-,few,TRBJ2-3,TRBV9,TGTGCCAGCAGCGCCCGCGGAAGACTGACAGATACGCAGTATTTT,CASSARGRLTDTQYF
TRBD2,-,TRBJ2-5,TRBV7-8,TGTGCCAGCAGCTCAAAGAGCGGGGCAGAGACCCAGTACTTC,CASSSKSGAETQYF
TRBD1,-,TRBJ1-2,TRBV4-3,TGCGCCAGCAGCCAAGAGCCGGGACAGGGGTCCTACACCTTC,CASSQEPGQGSYTF
-,many,TRBJ2-1,TRBV29-1,TGCAGCGCGACTCGGGGGAGCTCCTACAATGAGCAGTTCTTC,CSATRGSSYNEQFF
TRBD2,many,TRBJ2-7,TRBV6-5,TGTGCCAGCAGTTACTCGTCCCCGAGGGGACTAAAGCCCGAGCAGTACTTC,CASSYSSPRGLKPEQYF
-,-,TRBJ1-1,TRBV12-3/TRBV12-4,TGTGCCAGCAGTTTGGGGGGCGCGATGAACACTGAAGCTTTCTTT,CASSLGGAMNTEAFF
-,-,TRBJ2-7,TRBV1,TGCACCAGCAGTCTCATGAGGTTACTAGCGGTAGCTAGCTCCTACGAGCAGTACTTC,CTSSLMRLLAVASSYEQYF
-,-,TRBJ2-2,TRBV7-2,TGTGCCAGCAAAGTCTACTGGGGGAACACCGGGGAGCTGTTTTTT,CASKVYWGNTGELFF
TRBD1,-,TRBJ1-4,TRBV28,TGTGCCAGCCTCGGACAGGGCCCAACTAATGAAAAACTGTTTTTT,CASLGQGPTNEKLFF
-,-,TRBJ2-5,TRBV7-9,TGTGCCAGCAGCTTAAAGGTCGAAAGGCAAGAGACCCAGTACTTC,CASSLKVERQETQYF
-,-,TRBJ1-4,TRBV5-1,TGCGCCAGCAGATTGGTCGGGGTCGCAAATGAAAAACTGTTTTTT,CASRLVGVANEKLFF
TRBD2,few,TRBJ2-1,TRBV18,TGTGCCAGCTCACTCAGACTAGCGGGCGGCTACAATGAGCAGTTCTTC,CASSLRLAGGYNEQFF
TRBD2,many,TRBJ2-1,TRBV20-1,TGCAGTGCGAGCGGGAGGGCCATGTATGAGCAGTTCTTC,CSASGRAMYEQFF
TRBD2,-,TRBJ2-2,TRBV5-4,TGTGCCAGCAGCTTTTACGGGAGGAAAATCGGGGAGCTGTTTTTT,CASSFYGRKIGELFF
TRBD2,many,TRBJ2-2,TRBV2,TGTGCCAGCAGTGACCGACTAGCGGAGTTCACCGGGGAGCTGTTTTTT,CASSDRLAEFTGELFF
-,few,TRBJ2-1,TRBV11-3,TGTGCCAGCAGCTTAGATGATGAGCGGAATGAGCAGTTCTTC,CASSLDDERNEQFF
TRBD1,few,TRBJ1-1,TRBV27,TGTGCCAGCAGTGCCCTGGCCGGACAGGGGACGAACACTGAAGCTTTCTTT,CASSALAGQGTNTEAFF
-,many,TRBJ2-7,TRBV6-5,TGTGCCAGCAGTTACAAAAGAGCTTACGAGCAGTACTTC,CASSYKRAYEQYF
-,-,TRBJ1-1,TRBV5-5,TGTGCCAGCAGCCTAGCGCGTGAGAACACTGAAGCTTTCTTT,CASSLARENTEAFF
-,few,TRBJ1-1,TRBV20-1,TGCAGTGCTACCTTGGGGGGGGTAAAAACTGAAGCTTTCTTT,CSATLGGVKTEAFF
-,many,TRBJ2-7,TRBV4-2,TGTGCCAGCAGCCAAGATACTCAGGGAGTTCGCTTC,CASSQDTQGVRF
TRBD2,many,TRBJ2-1,TRBV30,TGTGCCTGGAGTGTACGGAGTAGCGGGAGGACTAATGAGCAGTTCTTC,CAWSVRSSGRTNEQFF
-,-,TRBJ2-5,TRBV5-1,TGCGCCACCTCACGGGGTACCCCCAGGGAGACCCAGTACTTC,CATSRGTPRETQYF
TRBD1,-,TRBJ2-2,TRBV27,TGTGCCAGCAGTCCTGAGGGGGCGCACACCGGGGAGCTGTTTTTT,CASSPEGAHTGELFF
-,-,TRBJ2-1,TRBV5-1,TGCGCCAGCAGCGAGGGTTCCTACAATGAGCAGTTCTTC,CASSEGSYNEQFF
-,-,TRBJ2-7,TRBV29-1,TGCAGCGTTGATGGGGGGGCAGCAAGCGAGCAGTACTTC,CSVDGGAASEQYF
TRBD2,few,TRBJ2-5,TRBV29-1,TGCAGCGTTGACAGATCGGGCCTAGCGGGAGCCAGTCGCCAAGAGACCCAGTACTTC,CSVDRSGLAGASRQETQYF
TRBD2,many,TRBJ2-5,TRBV6-2/TRBV6-3,TGTGCCAGCAGTCCTTGGACTAGCGGGAACCAAGAGACCCAGTACTTC,CASSPWTSGNQETQYF
TRBD1,many,TRBJ2-3,TRBV5-1,TGCGCCAGCAGCACAACAGGGGGAGATACGCAGTATTTT,CASSTTGGDTQYF
TRBD2,-,TRBJ2-3,TRBV4-3,TGCGCCAGCAGCCAAGAGACTAGCGGGACTTCTACGCAGTATTTT,CASSQETSGTSTQYF
-,few,TRBJ2-2,TRBV12-3/TRBV12-4,TGTGCCAGCAGCGACCACGCGGCCACCGGGGAGCTGTTTTTT,CASSDHAATGELFF
-,many,TRBJ2-1,TRBV5-1,TGCGCCAGCAGCCCCGGCGGGAATGAGCAGTTCTTC,CASSPGGNEQFF
-,many,TRBJ2-5,TRBV7-9,TGTGCCAGCAGCTTAGTTGTGACCCAAGAGACCCAGTACTTC,CASSLVVTQETQYF
TRBD2,-,TRBJ2-2,TRBV7-2,TGTCCCAGCAGCGAACCGGGACTAGCGGGAGGGACCGGGGAGCTGTTTTTT,CPSSEPGLAGGTGELFF
-,-,TRBJ2-3,TRBV29-1,TGCAGCGTTGAAGTACAGCGAAGCACAGATACGCAGTATTTT,CSVEVQRSTDTQYF
-,-,TRBJ1-5,TRBV27,TGTGCCAGCAGTTTATGGGGTAGAGGAGGCAATCAGCCCCAGCATTTT,CASSLWGRGGNQPQHF
-,many,TRBJ1-6,TRBV28,TGTGCCAGCATAGCTGGCCAGGAAAATTCACCCCTCCACTTT,CASIAGQENSPLHF
-,many,TRBJ2-3,TRBV12-3/TRBV12-4,TGTGCCAGCAGTCAGCGGGACAGGAGGTATTTT,CASSQRDRRYF
-,-,TRBJ2-1,TRBV7-9,TGTGCCAGCAGCTGGGCCTCGGACCCGGGGTTCTTC,CASSWASDPGFF
TRBD1,few,TRBJ1-1,TRBV7-6,TGTGCCAGCAGTCGACAGGGGGCATGGGATGAAGCTTTCTTT,CASSRQGAWDEAFF
-,many,TRBJ1-3,TRBV9,TGTGCCAGCCAAAGTGGTTCTGGAAACACCATATATTTT,CASQSGSGNTIYF
-,-,TRBJ2-5,TRBV20-1,TGCAGTGCTAGATTGAGGGGTGGGGACCAGTACTTC,CSARLRGGDQYF
TRBD2,-,TRBJ2-1,TRBV7-2,TGTGCCAGCAGCTTAGTCGGCGGGAGGGTCCACAATGAGCAGTTCTTC,CASSLVGGRVHNEQFF
-,many,TRBJ1-1,TRBV5-1,TGCGCCAGCAGCTTGGAGTCGGGACGGGGGAACACTGAAGCTTTCTTT,CASSLESGRGNTEAFF
-,few,TRBJ2-7,TRBV6-5,TGTGCCAGCACCAAAAGCCACGAGCAGTACTTC,CASTKSHEQYF
TRBD1,-,TRBJ2-7,TRBV7-2,TGTGCCAGCATAGGGACAGGGCCTACGGAGCAGTACTTC,CASIGTGPTEQYF
TRBD2,-,TRBJ2-2,TRBV6-1,TGTGCCAGCAGCCGGGGGACTAGCGGGAGAAGGAACGGGGAGCTGTTTTTT,CASSRGTSGRRNGELFF
-,few,TRBJ1-2,TRBV10-2,TGCGCCAGCAGTATGGACGGCAATAACTATGGCTACACCTTC,CASSMDGNNYGYTF
-,many,TRBJ2-6,TRBV19,TGTGCCAGTAGTATAGGGATGAGTGTTGGGGCCAACGTCCTGACTTTC,CASSIGMSVGANVLTF
TRBD1,many,TRBJ2-3,TRBV18,TGTGCCAGCTCACCGAGGACAGGGGAATATACGCAGTATTTT,CASSPRTGEYTQYF
TRBD2,many,TRBJ2-7,TRBV18,TGTGCCAGCTCCACTAGCGGCTATACCTACGAGCAGTACTTC,CASSTSGYTYEQYF
TRBD1,-,TRBJ2-7,TRBV20-1,TGCAGTGCGTCCCCCGAAGAGGGGGCAGGGTTGTGGGAGCAGTACTTC,CSASPEEGAGLWEQYF
TRBD2,few,TRBJ2-6,TRBV7-3,TGTGCCAGCAGCCCCGGGGGGTCGGCCAACGTCCTGACTTTC,CASSPGGSANVLTF
TRBD1,-,TRBJ2-7,TRBV23-1,TGCGCCACCAACCGGGACAGCCACTACGAGCAGTACTTC,CATNRDSHYEQYF
TRBD2,many,TRBJ2-3,TRBV19,TGTGCCAGTAGTATACAGACTAGCGGGAGGGCCGATACGCAGTATTTT,CASSIQTSGRADTQYF